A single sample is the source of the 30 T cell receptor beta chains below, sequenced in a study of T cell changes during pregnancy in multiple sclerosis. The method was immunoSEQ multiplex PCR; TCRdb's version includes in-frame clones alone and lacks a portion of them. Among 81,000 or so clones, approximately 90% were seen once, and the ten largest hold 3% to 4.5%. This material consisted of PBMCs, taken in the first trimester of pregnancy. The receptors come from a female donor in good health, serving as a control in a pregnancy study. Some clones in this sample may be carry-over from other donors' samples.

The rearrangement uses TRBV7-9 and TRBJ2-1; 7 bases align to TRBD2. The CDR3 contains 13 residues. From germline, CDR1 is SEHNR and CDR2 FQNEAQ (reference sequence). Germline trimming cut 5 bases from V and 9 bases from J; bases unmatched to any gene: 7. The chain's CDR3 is CASSGGLVGEQFF. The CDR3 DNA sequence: TGTGCCAGCAGCGGAGGACTAGTGGGTGAGCAGTTCTTC.

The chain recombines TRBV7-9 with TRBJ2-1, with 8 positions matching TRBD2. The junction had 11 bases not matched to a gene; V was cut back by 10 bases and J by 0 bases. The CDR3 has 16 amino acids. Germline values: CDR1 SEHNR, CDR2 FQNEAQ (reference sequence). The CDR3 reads CATSKIREGSYNEQFF. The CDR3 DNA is TGTGCCACCTCAAAAATCCGGGAGGGCTCCTACAATGAGCAGTTCTTC.

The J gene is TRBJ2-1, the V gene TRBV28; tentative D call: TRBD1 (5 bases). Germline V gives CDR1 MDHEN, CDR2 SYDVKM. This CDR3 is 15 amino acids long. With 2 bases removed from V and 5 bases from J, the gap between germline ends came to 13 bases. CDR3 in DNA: TGTGCCAGCAGTTTAAGACAGACATCTCACAATGAGCAGTTCTTC. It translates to CASSLRQTSHNEQFF.

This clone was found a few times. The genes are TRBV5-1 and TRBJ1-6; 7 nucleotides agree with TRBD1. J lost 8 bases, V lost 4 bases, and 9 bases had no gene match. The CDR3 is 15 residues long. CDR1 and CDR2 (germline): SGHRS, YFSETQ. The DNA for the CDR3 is TGCGCCAGCAGCGTGACAACAGGGGTGCATTCACCCCTCCACTTT. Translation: CASSVTTGVHSPLHF.

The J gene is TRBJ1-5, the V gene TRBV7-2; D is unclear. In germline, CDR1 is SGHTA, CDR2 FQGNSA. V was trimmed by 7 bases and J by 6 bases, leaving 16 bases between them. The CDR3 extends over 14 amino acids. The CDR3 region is CASKPAGSFQPQHF. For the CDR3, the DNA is TGTGCCAGCAAGCCAGCAGGTTCGTTTCAGCCCCAGCATTTT.

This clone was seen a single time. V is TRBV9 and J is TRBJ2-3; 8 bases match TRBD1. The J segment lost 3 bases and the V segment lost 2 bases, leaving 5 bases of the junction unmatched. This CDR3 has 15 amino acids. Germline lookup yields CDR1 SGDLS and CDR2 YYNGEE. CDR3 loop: CASSVLQGATDTQYF. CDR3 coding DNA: TGTGCCAGCAGCGTTCTTCAGGGGGCGACAGATACGCAGTATTTT.

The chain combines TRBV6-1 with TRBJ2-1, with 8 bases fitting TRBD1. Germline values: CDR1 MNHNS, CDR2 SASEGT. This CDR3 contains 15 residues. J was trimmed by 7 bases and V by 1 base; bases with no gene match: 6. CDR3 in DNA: TGTGCCAGCAGTGAAGTACGGACAGGGCTTAATGAGCAGTTCTTC. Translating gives CASSEVRTGLNEQFF.

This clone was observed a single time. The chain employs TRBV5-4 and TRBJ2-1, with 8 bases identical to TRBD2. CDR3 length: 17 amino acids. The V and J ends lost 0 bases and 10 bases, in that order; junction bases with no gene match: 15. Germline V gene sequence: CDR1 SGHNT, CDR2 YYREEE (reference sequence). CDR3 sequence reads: CASSLVGGRPPLREQFF. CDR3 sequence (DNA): TGTGCCAGCAGCTTGGTGGGCGGGAGGCCCCCCCTCAGGGAGCAGTTCTTC.

CDR3 DNA sequence: TGTGCCAGCAGCTTAAGACAGGCCACCGGGGAGCTGTTTTTT. Translating it yields CASSLRQATGELFF. The chain couples TRBV2 to TRBJ2-2, with D possibly TRBD1 on 6 matching bases. V dropped 6 bases and J dropped 4 bases, with 12 bases sitting between them. Looked up from germline, CDR1 is SNHLY and CDR2 is FYNNEI. The CDR3 runs to 14 residues.

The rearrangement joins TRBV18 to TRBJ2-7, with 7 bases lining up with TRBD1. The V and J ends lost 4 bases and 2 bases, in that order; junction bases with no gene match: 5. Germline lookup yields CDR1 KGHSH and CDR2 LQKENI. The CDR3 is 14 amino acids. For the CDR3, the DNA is TGTGCCAGCTCACGCGACAGGGCCCCCTACGAGCAGTACTTC. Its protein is CASSRDRAPYEQYF.

CDR3 DNA sequence: TGTGCCAGCGGGGGACAGGGGGTAGGGGAAAAACTGTTTTTT. Its protein product is CASGGQGVGEKLFF. The rearrangement links TRBV27 to TRBJ1-4; 11 positions match TRBD1. The ends lost 8 bases at V and 8 bases at J; junction bases unmatched: 7. This CDR3 comprises 14 residues. CDR1 is MNHEY, CDR2 SMNVEV, per germline (reference sequence).

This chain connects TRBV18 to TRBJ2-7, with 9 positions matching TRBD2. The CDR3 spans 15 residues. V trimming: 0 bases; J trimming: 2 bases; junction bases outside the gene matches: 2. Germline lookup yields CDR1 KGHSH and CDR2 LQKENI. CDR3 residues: CASSPPLAGPYEQYF. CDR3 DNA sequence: TGTGCCAGCTCACCACCCCTAGCGGGGCCCTACGAGCAGTACTTC.

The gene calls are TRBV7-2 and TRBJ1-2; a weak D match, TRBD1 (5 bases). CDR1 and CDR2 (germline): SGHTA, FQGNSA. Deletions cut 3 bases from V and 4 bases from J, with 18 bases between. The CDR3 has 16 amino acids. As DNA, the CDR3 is TGTGCCAGCAGCTTGGGTCCCGACAGCCGTCTCTATGGCTACACCTTC. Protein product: CASSLGPDSRLYGYTF.

The CDR3 region is CASSHAFTSTDTQYF. Written as DNA, the CDR3 is TGTGCCAGCAGCCACGCTTTCACAAGCACAGATACGCAGTATTTT. The genes are TRBV6-5 and TRBJ2-3; D uncertain. CDR3 length: 15 amino acids. From germline, CDR1 is MNHEY and CDR2 SVGAGI. Trimming removed 6 bases from V and 0 bases from J, with 13 bases in between.

CDR3 amino acids: CATSSPGTSGITDTQYF. Written as DNA, the CDR3 is TGTGCCACCAGCAGCCCCGGGACTAGCGGGATCACAGATACGCAGTATTTT. The J gene is TRBJ2-3, the V gene TRBV15; the match to TRBD2 covers 13 bases. V lost 3 bases to trimming and J lost 2 bases; unmatched junction nucleotides: 5. The germline V gene has CDR1 LNHNV and CDR2 YYDKDF (reference sequence). There are 17 residues in the CDR3.

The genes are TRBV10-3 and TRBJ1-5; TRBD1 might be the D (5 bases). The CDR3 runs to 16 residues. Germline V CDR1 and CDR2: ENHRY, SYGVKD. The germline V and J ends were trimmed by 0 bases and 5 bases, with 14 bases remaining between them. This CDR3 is CAISESQVISDQPQHF. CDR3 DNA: TGTGCCATCAGTGAGTCACAGGTTATTTCGGATCAGCCCCAGCATTTT.

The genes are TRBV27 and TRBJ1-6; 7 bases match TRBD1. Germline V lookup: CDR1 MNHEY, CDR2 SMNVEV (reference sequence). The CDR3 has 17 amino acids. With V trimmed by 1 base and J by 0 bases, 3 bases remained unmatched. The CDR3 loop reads CASSLLTGNSYNSPLHF. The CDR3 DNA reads TGTGCCAGCAGTTTATTGACAGGGAACTCCTATAATTCACCCCTCCACTTT.

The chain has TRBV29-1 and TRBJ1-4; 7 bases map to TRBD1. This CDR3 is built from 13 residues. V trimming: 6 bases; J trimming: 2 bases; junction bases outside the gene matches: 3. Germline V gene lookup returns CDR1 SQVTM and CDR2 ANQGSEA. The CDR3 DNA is TGCAGCGTCCAACAGGGGACTAATGAAAAACTGTTTTTT. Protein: CSVQQGTNEKLFF.

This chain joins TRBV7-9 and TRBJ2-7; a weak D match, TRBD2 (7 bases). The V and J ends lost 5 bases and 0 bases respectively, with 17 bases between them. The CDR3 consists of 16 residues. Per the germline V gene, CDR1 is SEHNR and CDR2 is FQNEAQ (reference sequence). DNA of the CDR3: TGTGCCAGCAGCCCTACCGGGGGCGGGAGCTCCTACGAGCAGTACTTC. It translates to CASSPTGGGSSYEQYF.

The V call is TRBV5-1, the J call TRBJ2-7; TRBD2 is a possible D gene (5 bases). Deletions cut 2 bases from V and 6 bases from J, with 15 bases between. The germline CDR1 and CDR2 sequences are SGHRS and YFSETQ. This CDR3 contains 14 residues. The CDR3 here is CASSLRVSAGEQYF. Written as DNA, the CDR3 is TGCGCCAGCAGCTTACGGGTGTCTGCGGGCGAGCAGTACTTC. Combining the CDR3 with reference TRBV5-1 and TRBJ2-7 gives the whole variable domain KAGVTQTPRYLIKTRGQQVTLSCSPISGHRSVSWYQQTPGQGLQFLFEYFSETQRNKGNFPGRFSGRQFSNSRSEMNVSTLELGDSALYLCASSLRVSAGEQYFGPGTRLTVT.

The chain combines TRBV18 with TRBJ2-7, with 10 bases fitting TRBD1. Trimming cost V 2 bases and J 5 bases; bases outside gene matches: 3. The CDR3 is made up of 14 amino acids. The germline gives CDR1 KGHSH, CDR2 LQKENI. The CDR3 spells CASSPLDRGDEQYF. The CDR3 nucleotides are TGTGCCAGCTCACCATTGGACAGGGGGGACGAGCAGTACTTC.

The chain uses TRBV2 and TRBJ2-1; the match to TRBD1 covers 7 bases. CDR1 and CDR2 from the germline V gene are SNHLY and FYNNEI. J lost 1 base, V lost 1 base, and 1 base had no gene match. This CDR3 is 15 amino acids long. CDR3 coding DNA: TGTGCCAGCAGTGAAGGCAGGGGGTCCTACAATGAGCAGTTCTTC. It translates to CASSEGRGSYNEQFF. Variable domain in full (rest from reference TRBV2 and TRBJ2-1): EPEVTQTPSHQVTQMGQEVILRCVPISNHLYFYWYRQILGQKVEFLVSFYNNEISEKSEIFDDQFSVERPDGSNFTLKIRSTKLEDSAMYFCASSEGRGSYNEQFFGPGTRLTVL.

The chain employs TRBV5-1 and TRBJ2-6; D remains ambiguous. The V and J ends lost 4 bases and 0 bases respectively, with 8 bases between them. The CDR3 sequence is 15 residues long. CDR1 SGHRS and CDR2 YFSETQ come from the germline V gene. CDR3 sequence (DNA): TGCGCCAGCAGCCCGGGTCGCTCTGGGGCCAACGTCCTGACTTTC. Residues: CASSPGRSGANVLTF.

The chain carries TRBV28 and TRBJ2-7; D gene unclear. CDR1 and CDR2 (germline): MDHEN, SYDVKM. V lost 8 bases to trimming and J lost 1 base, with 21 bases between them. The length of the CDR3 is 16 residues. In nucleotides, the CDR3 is TGTGCCAGCTTTAGCCGGAATACCTTAGATTCCTACGAGCAGTACTTC. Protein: CASFSRNTLDSYEQYF.

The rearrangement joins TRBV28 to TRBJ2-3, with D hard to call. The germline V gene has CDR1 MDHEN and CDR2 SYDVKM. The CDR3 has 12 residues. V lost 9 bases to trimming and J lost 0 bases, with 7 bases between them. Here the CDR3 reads CARSSSTDTQYF. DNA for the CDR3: TGTGCCAGAAGCTCTAGCACAGATACGCAGTATTTT.

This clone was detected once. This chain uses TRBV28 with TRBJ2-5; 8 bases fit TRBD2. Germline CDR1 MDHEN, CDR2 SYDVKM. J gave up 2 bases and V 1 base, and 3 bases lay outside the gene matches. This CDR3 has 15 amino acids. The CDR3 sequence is CASSLLSGGQETQYF. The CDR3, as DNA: TGTGCCAGCAGTTTATTATCGGGAGGGCAAGAGACCCAGTACTTC.

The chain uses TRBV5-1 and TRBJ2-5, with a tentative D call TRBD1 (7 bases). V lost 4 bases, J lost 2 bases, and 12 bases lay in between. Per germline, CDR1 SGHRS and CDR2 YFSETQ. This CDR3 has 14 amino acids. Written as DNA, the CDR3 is TGCGCCAGCAGCCCAGGGGGAGGACAAGAGACCCAGTACTTC. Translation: CASSPGGGQETQYF.

The CDR3 DNA reads TGTGCCAGCAGCCGACAGGGGAATGGGGTGGAGACCCAGTACTTC. Its translation: CASSRQGNGVETQYF. V gene TRBV7-9 combines with J gene TRBJ2-5; 8 bases match TRBD1. The V gene end was trimmed by 5 bases and the J gene end by 5 bases; junction bases not matched to a gene: 10. This CDR3 has 15 residues. The germline V gene encodes CDR1 SEHNR and CDR2 FQNEAQ (reference sequence).

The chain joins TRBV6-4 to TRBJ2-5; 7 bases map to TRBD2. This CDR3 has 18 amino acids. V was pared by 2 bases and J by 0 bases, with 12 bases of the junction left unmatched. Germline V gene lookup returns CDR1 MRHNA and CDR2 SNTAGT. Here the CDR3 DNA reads TGTGCCAGCAGTGACCCCTGGGAGGAGCGGGGTTACCAAGAGACCCAGTACTTC. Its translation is CASSDPWEERGYQETQYF.

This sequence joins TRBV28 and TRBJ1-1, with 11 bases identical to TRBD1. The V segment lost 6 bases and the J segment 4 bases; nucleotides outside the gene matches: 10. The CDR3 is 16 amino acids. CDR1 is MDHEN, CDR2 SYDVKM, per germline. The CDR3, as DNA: TGTGCCAGCAGGGGGGGACAGGGGGACGTTGTCACTGAAGCTTTCTTT. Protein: CASRGGQGDVVTEAFF.